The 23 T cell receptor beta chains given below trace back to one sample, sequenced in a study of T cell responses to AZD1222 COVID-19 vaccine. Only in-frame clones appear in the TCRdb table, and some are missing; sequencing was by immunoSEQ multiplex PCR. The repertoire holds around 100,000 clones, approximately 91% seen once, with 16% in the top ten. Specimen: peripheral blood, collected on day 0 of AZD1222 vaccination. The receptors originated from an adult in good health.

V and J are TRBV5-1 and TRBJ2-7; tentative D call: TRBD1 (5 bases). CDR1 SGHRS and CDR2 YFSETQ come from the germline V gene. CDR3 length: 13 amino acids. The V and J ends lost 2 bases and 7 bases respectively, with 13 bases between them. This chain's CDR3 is CASSLPIAGEQYF. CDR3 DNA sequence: TGCGCCAGCAGCTTACCGATTGCAGGGGAGCAGTACTTC.

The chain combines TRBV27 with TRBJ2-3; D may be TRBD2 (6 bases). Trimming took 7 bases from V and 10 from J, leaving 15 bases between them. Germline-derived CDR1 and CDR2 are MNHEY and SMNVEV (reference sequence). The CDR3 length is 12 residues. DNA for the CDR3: TGTGCCAGCATCGGCTGGGACTTGTCGCAGTATTTT. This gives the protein CASIGWDLSQYF.

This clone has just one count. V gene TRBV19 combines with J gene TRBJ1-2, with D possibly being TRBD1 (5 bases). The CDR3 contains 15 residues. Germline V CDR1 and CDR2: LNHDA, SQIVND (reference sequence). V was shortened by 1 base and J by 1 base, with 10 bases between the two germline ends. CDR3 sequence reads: CASSIGQGVNYGYTF. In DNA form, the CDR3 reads TGTGCCAGTAGTATAGGCCAGGGAGTTAACTATGGCTACACCTTC.

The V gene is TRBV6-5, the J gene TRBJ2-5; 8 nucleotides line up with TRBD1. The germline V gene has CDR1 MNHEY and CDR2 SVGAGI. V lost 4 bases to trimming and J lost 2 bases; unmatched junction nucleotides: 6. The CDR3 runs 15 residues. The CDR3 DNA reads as TGTGCCAGCAGTTCTTATGGACAGGGACAAGAGACCCAGTACTTC. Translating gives CASSSYGQGQETQYF.

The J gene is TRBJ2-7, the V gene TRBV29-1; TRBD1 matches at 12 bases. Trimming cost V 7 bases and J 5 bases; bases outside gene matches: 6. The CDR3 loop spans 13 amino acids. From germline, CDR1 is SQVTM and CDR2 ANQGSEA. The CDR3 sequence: CSASGTGGDEQYF. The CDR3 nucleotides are TGCAGCGCCTCCGGGACAGGGGGCGACGAGCAGTACTTC.

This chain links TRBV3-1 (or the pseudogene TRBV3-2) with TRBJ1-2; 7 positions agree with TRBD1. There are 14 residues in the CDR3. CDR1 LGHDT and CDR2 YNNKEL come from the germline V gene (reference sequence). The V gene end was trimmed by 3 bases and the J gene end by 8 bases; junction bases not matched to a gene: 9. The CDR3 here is CASSQDDREGGYTF. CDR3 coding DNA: TGTGCCAGCAGCCAGGATGACAGGGAGGGCGGCTACACCTTC.

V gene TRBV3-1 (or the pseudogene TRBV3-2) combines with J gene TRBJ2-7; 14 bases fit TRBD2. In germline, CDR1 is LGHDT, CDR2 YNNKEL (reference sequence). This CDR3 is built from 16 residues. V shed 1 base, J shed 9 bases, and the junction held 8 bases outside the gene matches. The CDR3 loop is CASSQGERLAGGRQYF. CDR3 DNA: TGTGCCAGCAGCCAAGGCGAGAGACTAGCGGGAGGGAGGCAGTACTTC.

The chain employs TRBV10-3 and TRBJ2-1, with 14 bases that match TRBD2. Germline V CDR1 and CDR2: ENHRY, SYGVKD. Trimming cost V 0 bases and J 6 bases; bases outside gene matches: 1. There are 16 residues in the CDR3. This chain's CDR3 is CAISESGTSGSNEQFF. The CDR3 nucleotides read TGTGCCATCAGTGAGTCTGGGACTAGCGGGAGCAATGAGCAGTTCTTC.

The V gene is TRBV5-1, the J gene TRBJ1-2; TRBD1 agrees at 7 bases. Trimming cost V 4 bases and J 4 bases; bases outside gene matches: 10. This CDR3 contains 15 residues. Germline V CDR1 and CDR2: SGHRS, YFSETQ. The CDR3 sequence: CASSLEAQGPYGYTF. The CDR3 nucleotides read TGCGCCAGCAGCCTCGAGGCACAGGGGCCCTATGGCTACACCTTC. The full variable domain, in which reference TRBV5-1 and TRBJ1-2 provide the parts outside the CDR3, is KAGVTQTPRYLIKTRGQQVTLSCSPISGHRSVSWYQQTPGQGLQFLFEYFSETQRNKGNFPGRFSGRQFSNSRSEMNVSTLELGDSALYLCASSLEAQGPYGYTFGSGTRLTVV.

CDR3 protein: CASSRGDYGYTF. CDR3 DNA: TGCGCCAGCAGCAGAGGAGACTATGGCTACACCTTC. The J gene is TRBJ1-2, the V gene TRBV5-1; D is uncertain. V was trimmed by 4 bases and J by 3 bases, leaving 7 bases between them. The germline gives CDR1 SGHRS, CDR2 YFSETQ. The CDR3 has 12 residues.

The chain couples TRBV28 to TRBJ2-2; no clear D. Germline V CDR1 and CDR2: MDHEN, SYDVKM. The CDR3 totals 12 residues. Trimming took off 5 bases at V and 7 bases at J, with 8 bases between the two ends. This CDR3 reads CASSPQDGELFF. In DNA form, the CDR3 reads TGTGCCAGCAGTCCCCAGGACGGGGAGCTGTTTTTT.

The CDR3 protein is CASSLSLAGEQFF. CDR3 bases: TGTGCCAGCAGCTTATCACTAGCGGGCGAGCAGTTCTTC. V gene TRBV11-2 combines with J gene TRBJ2-1, with TRBD2 identical over 9 bases. Germline V gene lookup returns CDR1 SGHAT and CDR2 FQNNGV. V lost 2 bases, J lost 10 bases, and 3 bases stayed unmatched. The CDR3 extends over 13 amino acids. The variable domain in full, with the rest retrieved from reference TRBV11-2 and TRBJ2-1, is EAGVAQSPRYKIIEKRQSVAFWCNPISGHATLYWYQQILGQGPKLLIQFQNNGVVDDSQLPKDRFSAERLKGVDSTLKIQPAKLEDSAVYLCASSLSLAGEQFFGPGTRLTVL.

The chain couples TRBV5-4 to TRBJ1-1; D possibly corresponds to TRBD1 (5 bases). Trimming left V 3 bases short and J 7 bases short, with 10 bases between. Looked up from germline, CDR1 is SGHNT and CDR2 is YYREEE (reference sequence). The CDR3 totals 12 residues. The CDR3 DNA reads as TGTGCCAGCAGCTGGGACCCCCATGAAGCTTTCTTT. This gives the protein CASSWDPHEAFF.

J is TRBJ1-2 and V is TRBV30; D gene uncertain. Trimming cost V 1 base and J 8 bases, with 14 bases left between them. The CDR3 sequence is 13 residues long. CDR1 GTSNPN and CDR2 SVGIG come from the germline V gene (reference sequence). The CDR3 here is CAWSAWQVDGYTF. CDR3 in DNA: TGTGCCTGGAGTGCATGGCAGGTGGACGGCTACACCTTC.

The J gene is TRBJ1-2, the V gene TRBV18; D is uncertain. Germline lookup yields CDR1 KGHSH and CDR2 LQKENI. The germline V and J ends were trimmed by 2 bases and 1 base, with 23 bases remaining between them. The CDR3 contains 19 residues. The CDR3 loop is CASSPSNRGGTVFNYGYTF. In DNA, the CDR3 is TGTGCCAGCTCACCATCTAATAGAGGAGGAACAGTTTTTAACTATGGCTACACCTTC.

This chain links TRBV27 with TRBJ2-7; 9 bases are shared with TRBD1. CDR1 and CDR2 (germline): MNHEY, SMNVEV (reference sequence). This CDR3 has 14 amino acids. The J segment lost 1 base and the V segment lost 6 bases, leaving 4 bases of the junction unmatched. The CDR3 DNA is TGTGCCAGCAGAAGGGACAGGGTTTCCTACGAGCAGTACTTC. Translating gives CASRRDRVSYEQYF.

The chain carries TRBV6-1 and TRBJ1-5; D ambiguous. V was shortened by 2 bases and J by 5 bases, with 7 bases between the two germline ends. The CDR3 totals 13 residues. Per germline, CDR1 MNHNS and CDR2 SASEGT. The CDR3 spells CASSESDDQPQHF. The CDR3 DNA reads TGTGCCAGCAGTGAAAGCGACGATCAGCCCCAGCATTTT.

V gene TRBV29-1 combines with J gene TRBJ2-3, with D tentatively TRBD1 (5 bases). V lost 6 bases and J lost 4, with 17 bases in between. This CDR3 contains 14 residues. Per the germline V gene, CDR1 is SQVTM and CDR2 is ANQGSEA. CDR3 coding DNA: TGCAGCGTCGTTGCCAGGGTTTTCCCAGATACGCAGTATTTT. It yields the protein CSVVARVFPDTQYF.

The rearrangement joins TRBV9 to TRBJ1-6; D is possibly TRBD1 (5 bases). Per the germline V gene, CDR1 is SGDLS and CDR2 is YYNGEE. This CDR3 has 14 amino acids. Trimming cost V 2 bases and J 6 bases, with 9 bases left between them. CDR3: CASSVGRGNSPLHF. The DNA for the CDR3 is TGTGCCAGCAGCGTTGGGAGGGGTAATTCACCCCTCCACTTT.

The chain's CDR3 is CCSGTVEKLFF. In DNA form, the CDR3 reads TGTTGCTCCGGGACAGTTGAAAAACTGTTTTTT. The chain uses TRBV28 and TRBJ1-4; 7 bases line up with TRBD1. CDR1 is MDHEN, CDR2 SYDVKM, per germline. The CDR3 spans 11 residues.

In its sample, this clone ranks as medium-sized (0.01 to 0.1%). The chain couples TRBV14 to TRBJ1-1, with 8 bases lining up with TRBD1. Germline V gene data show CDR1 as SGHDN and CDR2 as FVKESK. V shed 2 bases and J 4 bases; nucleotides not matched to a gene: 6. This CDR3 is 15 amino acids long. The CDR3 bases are TGTGCCAGCAGCCAACAGGGGGCTTTGGGCACTGAAGCTTTCTTT. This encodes CASSQQGALGTEAFF.

Here the CDR3 reads CASALGTNTEAFF. DNA for the CDR3: TGTGCCAGTGCACTTGGAACGAACACTGAAGCTTTCTTT. This chain links TRBV19 with TRBJ1-1; no clear D. Germline CDR1 is LNHDA and CDR2 is SQIVND (reference sequence). This CDR3 contains 13 residues. V lost 8 bases to trimming and J lost 1 base, with 11 bases between them.

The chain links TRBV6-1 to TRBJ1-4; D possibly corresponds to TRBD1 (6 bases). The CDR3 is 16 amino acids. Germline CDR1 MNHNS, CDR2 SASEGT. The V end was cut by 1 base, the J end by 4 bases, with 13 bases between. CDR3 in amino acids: CASSEGRGGRNEKLFF. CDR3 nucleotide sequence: TGTGCCAGCAGTGAAGGGAGGGGGGGCCGTAATGAAAAACTGTTTTTT.